What follows describes a single T cell receptor beta chain. Its target is unknown. From germline, CDR1 is LNHDA and CDR2 SQIVND (reference sequence). Trimming removed 10 bases at V and 0 bases at J, with 15 bases between. This CDR3 has 14 residues. The sample is drawn from a study of OX40 agonist ivuxolimab in advanced cancers. On the study more broadly: Prior anti-PD-1, anti-PD-L1 or anti-CTLA-4 therapy did not bar entry, and more than 35% had some. One patient with hepatocellular carcinoma and two with cutaneous melanoma, three in all, had partial responses. Study-level results: Some nonresponders also had low normalized T-cell clonal expansion. The work left the antigen specificity of expanded peripheral T cells undetermined.

Repertoires were generated with immunoSEQ multiplex PCR, while TCRdb's copy carries only in-frame clones and drops some. The table lists some 48,000 clones, roughly 78% of them singletons. This receptor was obtained from an adult with an advanced solid tumor such as melanoma, head and neck, liver or kidney cancer. This chain connects TRBV19 to TRBJ1-1; a weak D match, TRBD1 (5 bases). The material was CD4+ or CD8+ T cells sorted from blood, obtained in a trial of the OX40 agonist ivuxolimab. The CDR3 spells CATRPGRLNTEAFF. As DNA, the CDR3 is TGTGCCACCAGACCGGGACGATTGAACACTGAAGCTTTCTTT.